Each of the 22 T cell receptor beta chains below was sequenced from the same sample in a study of cytomegalovirus exposure and HLA in healthy donors (TCRdb year 2017). Libraries were prepared through the immunoSEQ multiplex PCR assay. The multiplex PCR relied on a mix of 60 forward primers for TCR Vbeta segments and 13 reverse primers for TCR Jbeta segments. TCRdb carries this immuneACCESS record with in-frame sequences only. Its versions omit some clonotypes, under half of them owing to an unresolved V gene in the studies checked, with the rest unexplained. Counted in this sample were roughly 100,000 clones; 75% of them appeared once. Approximately 2.8% of the sample comes from the top ten. Sequenced material: PBMCs. Receptor source: a male donor in good health and CMV-seropositive.

This clone came up a few times. The chain carries TRBV2 and TRBJ2-3; 12 nucleotides align to TRBD2. This CDR3 has 19 residues. V gave up 5 bases and J gave up 0 bases; unmatched junction bases: 12. CDR1 and CDR2 (germline): SNHLY, FYNNEI. The CDR3 sequence: CASSPSGLAGLPSTDTQYF. CDR3 sequence (DNA): TGTGCCAGCAGTCCTAGCGGACTAGCGGGATTACCTAGCACAGATACGCAGTATTTT. Full variable domain (remainder filled in from reference TRBV2 and TRBJ2-3): EPEVTQTPSHQVTQMGQEVILRCVPISNHLYFYWYRQILGQKVEFLVSFYNNEISEKSEIFDDQFSVERPDGSNFTLKIRSTKLEDSAMYFCASSPSGLAGLPSTDTQYFGPGTRLTVL.

This clone was seen a handful of times. The chain employs TRBV7-3 and TRBJ2-1; 8 bases agree with TRBD1. CDR3 length: 14 residues. Germline CDR1 SGHTA, CDR2 FQGTGA. V lost 4 bases to trimming and J lost 7 bases; unmatched junction nucleotides: 6. CDR3 amino acids: CASSSPTGVNEQFF. CDR3 DNA sequence: TGTGCCAGCAGCTCCCCGACAGGGGTGAATGAGCAGTTCTTC.

This chain links TRBV4-3 with TRBJ2-7; TRBD2 is a possible D gene (5 bases). Trimming took off 4 bases at V and 1 base at J, with 17 bases between the two ends. The length of the CDR3 is 16 residues. Germline loops: CDR1 LGHNA, CDR2 YSLEER. CDR3 sequence: CASSPHIGRGSYEQYF. CDR3 DNA sequence: TGCGCCAGCAGCCCCCACATAGGGAGAGGGTCCTACGAGCAGTACTTC.

The rearrangement joins TRBV10-2 to TRBJ1-1; unclear D gene. The germline V and J ends were trimmed by 4 bases and 3 bases, with 3 bases remaining between them. Germline lookup yields CDR1 WSHSY and CDR2 SAAADI. CDR3 length: 11 amino acids. The CDR3 loop is CASSADTEAFF. For the CDR3, the DNA is TGCGCCAGCAGTGCAGACACTGAAGCTTTCTTT.

As DNA, the CDR3 is TGTGCCAGCGGGTTCGGACAGGGCGCCGGGGAGCTGTTTTTT. Translation gives CASGFGQGAGELFF. The chain has TRBV25-1 and TRBJ2-2; 8 nucleotides agree with TRBD1. V lost 8 bases, J lost 6 bases, and 8 bases stayed unmatched. CDR3 length equals 14 residues. Germline V CDR1 and CDR2: MGHDK, SYGVNS.

This clone has only one observation. The genes are TRBV4-3 and TRBJ2-7; TRBD1 might be the D (6 bases). V gave up 0 bases and J gave up 2 bases, with 11 bases separating them. This CDR3 is 15 amino acids long. Germline CDR1 reads LGHNA; CDR2 reads YSLEER. The chain's CDR3 is CASSQDGGSAYEQYF. CDR3 nucleotides: TGCGCCAGCAGCCAAGATGGGGGCAGCGCCTACGAGCAGTACTTC.

The rearrangement links TRBV5-4 to TRBJ2-5, with a possible D match to TRBD2 (5 bases). Germline V gene sequence: CDR1 SGHNT, CDR2 YYREEE (reference sequence). This CDR3 comprises 13 residues. V lost 3 bases and J lost 5, with 11 bases in between. CDR3 amino acids: CASSSYGGETQYF. The CDR3 nucleotides are TGTGCCAGCAGCTCGTACGGCGGGGAGACCCAGTACTTC.

The chain carries TRBV7-2 and TRBJ2-3, with 9 bases matching TRBD2. The length of the CDR3 is 17 residues. Germline V gives CDR1 SGHTA, CDR2 FQGNSA. Trimming at V came to 1 base and at J to 2 bases, leaving 7 bases not matched to a gene. CDR3 protein: CASSLVPAGGPTDTQYF. CDR3 nucleotides: TGTGCCAGCAGCTTAGTCCCAGCGGGGGGTCCCACAGATACGCAGTATTTT.

The rearrangement uses TRBV5-6 and TRBJ2-2; D perhaps matches TRBD1 (5 bases). Germline V CDR1 and CDR2: SGHDT, YYEEEE. V dropped 2 bases and J dropped 0 bases, with 8 bases sitting between them. This CDR3 is 15 amino acids long. The CDR3, as DNA: TGTGCCAGCAGCTTATGGACATCGAACACCGGGGAGCTGTTTTTT. Protein sequence: CASSLWTSNTGELFF.

On this clone itself: One junction end does not reproduce the germline sequence, and a read error may be involved. The CDR3 sequence: CASSGQGALGANVLPF. CDR3 in DNA: TGTGCCAGCAGCGGACAGGGGGCGCTAGGGGCCAACGTCCTGCCTTTC. The chain is built from TRBV4-2 and TRBJ2-6, with TRBD1 matching over 11 bases. Germline CDR1 reads LGHNA; CDR2 reads YNFKEQ. The CDR3 totals 16 residues.

The chain joins TRBV9 to TRBJ2-3; tentatively, D is TRBD2 (6 bases). The V end was cut by 4 bases, the J end by 0 bases, with 15 bases between. The CDR3 is made up of 16 amino acids. The V gene's germline CDR1 is SGDLS and CDR2 YYNGEE. CDR3 region: CASSSRPGDSTDTQYF. In nucleotides, the CDR3 is TGTGCCAGCAGCTCACGTCCGGGGGACAGCACAGATACGCAGTATTTT.

This chain links TRBV18 with TRBJ1-4; TRBD1 matches at 9 bases. This CDR3 has 15 amino acids. The germline V gene encodes CDR1 KGHSH and CDR2 LQKENI. V lost 3 bases and J lost 1; bases outside the gene matches: 0. The CDR3 nucleotides read TGTGCCAGCTCACCGACAGGGGGAACTAATGAAAAACTGTTTTTT. This encodes CASSPTGGTNEKLFF.

CDR3 residues: CASSIKNTEAFF. CDR3 bases: TGTGCCAGTAGTATCAAGAACACTGAAGCTTTCTTT. This chain connects TRBV19 to TRBJ1-1; D unresolved. CDR1 is LNHDA, CDR2 SQIVND, per germline (reference sequence). The V end lost 3 bases, the J end lost 1 base, and 3 bases lay between the germline ends. The CDR3 is made up of 12 amino acids.

The chain links TRBV19 to TRBJ1-2, with 9 nucleotides matching TRBD1. This CDR3 spans 16 amino acids. Losses at the gene ends were 9 bases for V and 4 bases for J; bases not matched to a gene: 15. In germline, CDR1 is LNHDA, CDR2 SQIVND (reference sequence). The CDR3 DNA reads as TGTGCCAGCACCAAGGGACAGGGAATATTTGGCTATGGCTACACCTTC. It encodes CASTKGQGIFGYGYTF.

V usage is TRBV7-2 and J usage is TRBJ2-7; D perhaps matches TRBD1 (5 bases). The germline CDR1 and CDR2 sequences are SGHTA and FQGNSA. The CDR3 consists of 16 residues. V was pared by 3 bases and J by 2 bases, with 17 bases between. The CDR3 DNA follows: TGTGCCAGCAGCTTTAGGGGCGGTTTTTCGGCCTACGAGCAGTACTTC. Encoded protein: CASSFRGGFSAYEQYF.

The rearrangement links TRBV7-3 to TRBJ1-2; D gene ambiguous. This CDR3 contains 15 residues. V dropped 0 bases and J dropped 8 bases, with 16 bases sitting between them. Germline lookup yields CDR1 SGHTA and CDR2 FQGTGA. The CDR3 protein is CASSLTRAGGGGYTF. For the CDR3, the DNA is TGTGCCAGCAGCTTAACGAGGGCAGGAGGAGGAGGCTACACCTTC. Combining the CDR3 with reference TRBV7-3 and TRBJ1-2 gives the whole variable domain GAGVSQTPSNKVTEKGKYVELRCDPISGHTALYWYRQSLGQGPEFLIYFQGTGAADDSGLPNDRFFAVRPEGSVSTLKIQRTERGDSAVYLCASSLTRAGGGGYTFGSGTRLTVV.

The J gene is TRBJ1-4, the V gene TRBV28, with D perhaps TRBD1 (5 bases). V was cut by 4 bases and J by 7 bases, with 19 bases left in between. The CDR3 contains 16 residues. Germline V gene sequence: CDR1 MDHEN, CDR2 SYDVKM. CDR3 sequence: CASSWGTGVDGEKLFF. Written as DNA, the CDR3 is TGTGCCAGCAGTTGGGGAACGGGGGTCGATGGTGAAAAACTGTTTTTT. Combining the CDR3 with reference TRBV28 and TRBJ1-4 gives the whole variable domain DVKVTQSSRYLVKRTGEKVFLECVQDMDHENMFWYRQDPGLGLRLIYFSYDVKMKEKGDIPEGYSVSREKKERFSLILESASTNQTSMYLCASSWGTGVDGEKLFFGSGTQLSVL.

The gene calls are TRBV6-6 and TRBJ2-7; 9 positions match TRBD2. With V trimmed by 2 bases and J by 2 bases, 7 bases remained unmatched. The germline V gene has CDR1 MNHNY and CDR2 SVGAGI (reference sequence). CDR3 length: 16 amino acids. CDR3 residues: CASSYRSGGQTYEQYF. The CDR3 DNA sequence: TGTGCCAGCAGTTACCGTAGCGGGGGACAAACCTACGAGCAGTACTTC.

The chain couples TRBV29-1 to TRBJ2-7, with D perhaps matching TRBD1 (6 bases). V lost 5 bases and J lost 6, with 26 bases in between. CDR3 length: 16 residues. The V gene's germline CDR1 is SQVTM and CDR2 ANQGSEA. CDR3 in amino acids: CSVQKGVASYSSEQYF. Written as DNA, the CDR3 is TGCAGCGTTCAAAAGGGGGTTGCCTCCTACTCGTCCGAGCAGTACTTC.

The genes are TRBV4-1 and TRBJ1-1, with 7 positions matching TRBD1. This CDR3 has 15 amino acids. J lost 6 bases, V lost 4 bases, and 11 bases had no gene match. Per the germline V gene, CDR1 is MGHRA and CDR2 is YSYEKL. For the CDR3, the DNA is TGCGCCAGCAGCCGCAGGGGGGACGGGGGCCCTGAAGCTTTCTTT. Translated: CASSRRGDGGPEAFF.

This CDR3 is CASSLGQGASGGNTIYF. CDR3 DNA: TGTGCCAGCAGCTTGGGACAGGGGGCGTCGGGGGGAAACACCATATATTTT. The rearrangement links TRBV7-2 to TRBJ1-3; 12 bases align to TRBD1. This CDR3 spans 17 amino acids. V trimming: 3 bases; J trimming: 4 bases; junction bases outside the gene matches: 7. Per germline, CDR1 SGHTA and CDR2 FQGNSA. Supplemented by reference TRBV7-2 and TRBJ1-3, the full variable domain reads GAGVSQSPSNKVTEKGKDVELRCDPISGHTALYWYRQSLGQGLEFLIYFQGNSAPDKSGLPSDRFSAERTGGSVSTLTIQRTQQEDSAVYLCASSLGQGASGGNTIYFGEGSWLTVV.

The CDR3 DNA follows: TGTGCCAGCGGACCGGGCGGGGTACGAAATTCACCCCTCCACTTT. Its protein is CASGPGGVRNSPLHF. The genes are TRBV28 and TRBJ1-6; no clear D gene. The CDR3 runs to 15 residues. V was pared by 8 bases and J by 7 bases, with 18 bases between. Germline assignment: CDR1 MDHEN and CDR2 SYDVKM.